Included here is one T cell receptor (beta chain) sequence, with context. The data were obtained in a study of blood T cell repertoires in COVID-19. Data came from immunoSEQ multiplex PCR; TCRdb stores just in-frame clones and leaves some out. This table holds about 180,000 clones, 60% to 80% found once. The sequenced material came from PBMCs or T cells enriched from blood (not recorded which). This clonotype was obtained from a man aged 55-75 years who had been exposed to COVID-19.

The CDR3 DNA is TGCAGCGTGCGACCTGGCGGGGTGGATCAGCCCCAGCATTTT. It codes for CSVRPGGVDQPQHF. The rearrangement links TRBV29-1 to TRBJ1-5; D is ambiguous. There are 14 residues in the CDR3. Trimming removed 6 bases at V and 5 bases at J, with 17 bases between. Germline V CDR1 and CDR2: SQVTM, ANQGSEA.